The following is a TCR beta chain sequence with its context. Its target antigen remains unknown. No quality values exist for individual bases; no much larger clone is one base distant. This sample stems from a study of blood T cell repertoires in COVID-19 (dated by TCRdb to 2018 to 2021). Context from the whole study: Samples covering the acute and convalescent phases of COVID-19 were provided by collaborators in the United States, Italy and Spain. Where HLA class I and class II types were available, the types were taken from metadata supplied by the sample provider, not from assay-based typing. A de-identified subject ID, COVID-19 status, age in years and sex were almost always included in the sample metadata. The dataset comprised deeply sampled blood TCRbeta repertoires from subjects exposed to, actively infected with, or recovered from COVID-19. The samples were drawn from two sources: the first 160 participants of the ongoing ImmuneRACE study, and 1,200 or so subjects contributed by 6 global collaborators. The material from the prospective study consisted of cDNA or gDNA derived from T cells, B-cell-depleted T cells, or PBMCs. The repertoires were released in a freely available public database meant as a resource for research on the immune response to SARS-CoV-2. General conclusions and limits of the study: The amount of clinical and demographic metadata varied by source and participant and was provided uncurated.

From the cysteine through the phenylalanine, the CDR3 covers 13 amino acids. Solely the CDR3 DNA is kept, with 39 bases framed from the first base. Cut back by 4 bases and 2 bases, the V and J ends lie 8 bases apart. Taken from the germline V gene (reference sequence), the CDR1 and CDR2 loops are LNHNV and YYDKDF. Each collaborating institution followed its own protocols to collect whole blood in K2EDTA tubes. For TCRbeta analysis, collaborator samples were shipped as frozen whole blood, as isolated PBMCs, or as DNA extracted from either sample type. TCRbeta CDR3 regions were amplified from genomic DNA by means of the immunoSEQ Assay, a bias-controlled multiplex PCR. The published analysis was carried out like this. The number of nucleated cells in each sample was estimated by amplification of reference gene primers within the assay. Sequence reads were collapsed and filtered to measure the absolute abundance of every unique TCRbeta CDR3 rearrangement. Productive Simpson clonality was computed per sample as the square root of Simpson's diversity index over productive rearrangements. Imported from immuneACCESS, the table was reduced by TCRdb to in-frame sequences with V and J called. These copies leave out some clones; in studies compared against another copy, an unresolved V gene accounts for under half, and the cause of the remainder is not known. V, J and clone size are those of that table, while D and trimming were read from the DNA. Across this sample there are 140,000 to 150,000 clones, with around nine tenths seen only once. The top ten constitute approximately 2.4% of the sample.

This clonotype was obtained from a human donor in a cohort sampled during active COVID-19. Sequencing was performed on peripheral blood. The sequence is built from TRBV15 and TRBJ2-5, and the D gene may be TRBD1, 5 bases matching. The DNA sequence reads TGTGCCACCAGCACCAGACAGCAAGAGACCCAGTACTTC. Its protein is CATSTRQQETQYF.